The entry below gives a single T cell receptor beta chain sequence along with its context. Its antigen remains unknown. No infections or other immune events were documented during collection. This sample is part of a study of identifying expanded T cells in peripheral blood. Study findings and constraints: Differentially abundant clones: about 1.1 between replicates, approximately 15 at 2 to 3 weeks, less than 25 at four. Roughly two-week clone count variance significantly increased as total template count grew.

V dropped 2 bases and J dropped 1 base, with 14 bases sitting between them. The germline gives CDR1 MGHRA, CDR2 YSYEKL. The CDR3 consists of 16 residues. TCRdb keeps only in-frame clones here, not all; method: immunoSEQ multiplex PCR. The sample gives about 90,000 clones, around 85% of which show up once; approximately 5.6% is in the top ten. The sequence came from a person aged 18 to 70 in good health. Sequencing was done on a sample of blood. The genes are TRBV4-1 and TRBJ1-2, with unresolved D. CDR3 protein: CASSQRPGPVNYGYTF. Written as DNA, the CDR3 is TGCGCCAGCAGCCAAAGGCCGGGTCCTGTTAACTATGGCTACACCTTC.